This T cell receptor beta chain was sequenced in a study of PD-L1 blockade in urothelial cancer. About the research overall: Each patient had 0 to 3 earlier chemotherapy regimens. Across blood samples, T cells had a median count of 141,255.

As concerns this clone: Antigen specificity is unknown.

Sequencing was performed with immunoSEQ multiplex PCR; in TCRdb, only in-frame clones are kept and a portion is missing. The sample has around 100,000 clones; 91% are singletons. General study findings and limits: Better progression-free and overall survival followed lower pretreatment blood clonality.

Time point in this sample: peripheral blood 6 weeks after treatment start. Anywhere from 1 to 8 samples came from each patient, spanning pretreatment and on-treatment. The input for sequencing was PBMCs, taken around atezolizumab (anti-PD-L1) treatment. This clonotype originated in a man aged 55 to 70 with urothelial cancer.

CDR3 nucleotides: TGTGCCACCAGCAGAGTCGCTACGCGGCAGTACACAGATACGCAGTATTTT. Translation: CATSRVATRQYTDTQYF. The chain is built from TRBV15 and TRBJ2-3, with D hard to call. This CDR3 spans 17 amino acids. Germline V gene data show CDR1 as LNHNV and CDR2 as YYDKDF (reference sequence). Between the trimmed V and J ends, which lost 1 base and 2 bases, there was a span of 16 bases.